Listed below are T cell receptor beta chains from one sample, sequenced in a study of blood T cell repertoires in COVID-19. Sequenced by immunoSEQ multiplex PCR; TCRdb stores in-frame clones only, minus some. This table holds some 390,000 clones, under 90% found once. Sequencing was performed on PBMCs or T cells enriched from blood (not recorded which). These receptors all stem from a woman under 40 who had recovered from COVID-19. Both conserved end residues are part of each CDR3. The order of the fields is CDR3 DNA, CDR3 protein, D gene, clone size, J gene, CDR3 length, V gene. D genes are given only for firm matches. Size values are once, few and many counts, or a class for expanded clones, and some rows have none.

TGTGCCAGCAGTGACCGTGAGAATCAGCCCCAGCATTTT | CASSDRENQPQHF | - | - | TRBJ1-5 | 13 | TRBV2
TGTGCCACCACACCGGAGAGCAATCAGCCCCAGCATTTT | CATTPESNQPQHF | - | - | TRBJ1-5 | 13 | TRBV10-3
TGTGCCAGCAGCTTCCGGCAGGGGGCGCGGAATGAGCAGTTCTTC | CASSFRQGARNEQFF | TRBD1 | - | TRBJ2-1 | 15 | TRBV7-9
TGTGCCAGCAGCTCCAGGGGGCAAGTGAACACTGAAGCTTTCTTT | CASSSRGQVNTEAFF | TRBD1 | - | TRBJ1-1 | 15 | TRBV7-2
TGTGCCAGCAGACCCACAGGGGGCCCGTACGAGCAGTACTTC | CASRPTGGPYEQYF | TRBD1 | - | TRBJ2-7 | 14 | TRBV6-5
TGTGCCAGCACGGGAAGAAAAGAGACCCAGTACTTC | CASTGRKETQYF | - | once | TRBJ2-5 | 12 | TRBV2
TGCAGCGTTGAAGAAGGGGACACTGAAGCTTTCTTT | CSVEEGDTEAFF | - | - | TRBJ1-1 | 12 | TRBV29-1
TGTGCCAGCAGTTTAATAGGGGGCACTGAAGCTTTCTTT | CASSLIGGTEAFF | - | - | TRBJ1-1 | 13 | TRBV27
TGTGCCAGCAGTTTGGCTGCTAGCACAGATACGCAGTATTTT | CASSLAASTDTQYF | - | once | TRBJ2-3 | 14 | TRBV28
TGTGCCAGTAGTACTTGGGGGGCAGATACGCAGTATTTT | CASSTWGADTQYF | - | - | TRBJ2-3 | 13 | TRBV19
TGTGCCTGGAGTACCCTGATCTTGCGGGACACTGAAGCTTTCTTT | CAWSTLILRDTEAFF | - | - | TRBJ1-1 | 15 | TRBV30
TGTGCCAGCAGCTTAGGGGCACCGTCCTACGAGCAGTACTTC | CASSLGAPSYEQYF | - | - | TRBJ2-7 | 14 | TRBV7-9
TGCGCCAGCAGCCCACGGACAGGGAATAACTATGGCTACACCTTC | CASSPRTGNNYGYTF | TRBD1 | - | TRBJ1-2 | 15 | TRBV5-1
TGTGCCAGCAGCCCCGGAGTAGACACTGAAGCTTTCTTT | CASSPGVDTEAFF | - | - | TRBJ1-1 | 13 | TRBV7-8
TGTGCCAGCAGCGGACAAGGAGAGACCCAGTACTTC | CASSGQGETQYF | - | - | TRBJ2-5 | 12 | TRBV11-1
TGTGCCATCAGTGAGGGAGAAGCGGGAGGGAGGGAGCAGTACTTC | CAISEGEAGGREQYF | TRBD2 | - | TRBJ2-7 | 15 | TRBV10-3
TGCGCCAGCAGGGCGGCGAGTCCCTACGAGCAGTACTTC | CASRAASPYEQYF | - | - | TRBJ2-7 | 13 | TRBV5-1
TGTGCCAGCACAGGGAACACCGGGGAGCTGTTTTTT | CASTGNTGELFF | - | - | TRBJ2-2 | 12 | TRBV12-3/TRBV12-4
TGTGCCAGCAGCGTAGATTGGACAGGGATTGGCTACACCTTC | CASSVDWTGIGYTF | TRBD1 | - | TRBJ1-2 | 14 | TRBV9
TGTGCCAGCAGTTTATCCTGGGACACCTCCTACGAGCAGTACTTC | CASSLSWDTSYEQYF | - | - | TRBJ2-7 | 15 | TRBV27
TGTGCCAGCAGCTTAGCCGCCCAGGGGGCCTACGAGCAGTACTTC | CASSLAAQGAYEQYF | TRBD1 | - | TRBJ2-7 | 15 | TRBV7-2
TGTGCCAGCAGCGCAGTACCAGGAAGCTGGAGCACAGATACGCAGTATTTT | CASSAVPGSWSTDTQYF | - | - | TRBJ2-3 | 17 | TRBV9
TGTGCCATCAGTGAGACAGCAACTAATGAAAAACTGTTTTTT | CAISETATNEKLFF | - | once | TRBJ1-4 | 14 | TRBV10-3
TGTGCTAGTGGTCAAACAGGGTGGGACACTGAAGCTTTCTTT | CASGQTGWDTEAFF | - | - | TRBJ1-1 | 14 | TRBV12-5
TGTGCCAGCAGCGTAGGACGGGAGGATACGCAGTATTTT | CASSVGREDTQYF | - | - | TRBJ2-3 | 13 | TRBV9
TGTGCCAGTAGTATAGGCAGACTAGAGTCCTACGAGCAGTACTTC | CASSIGRLESYEQYF | - | - | TRBJ2-7 | 15 | TRBV19
TGTGCCAGCAGCGTAGGGGATGGCTACACCTTC | CASSVGDGYTF | - | - | TRBJ1-2 | 11 | TRBV28